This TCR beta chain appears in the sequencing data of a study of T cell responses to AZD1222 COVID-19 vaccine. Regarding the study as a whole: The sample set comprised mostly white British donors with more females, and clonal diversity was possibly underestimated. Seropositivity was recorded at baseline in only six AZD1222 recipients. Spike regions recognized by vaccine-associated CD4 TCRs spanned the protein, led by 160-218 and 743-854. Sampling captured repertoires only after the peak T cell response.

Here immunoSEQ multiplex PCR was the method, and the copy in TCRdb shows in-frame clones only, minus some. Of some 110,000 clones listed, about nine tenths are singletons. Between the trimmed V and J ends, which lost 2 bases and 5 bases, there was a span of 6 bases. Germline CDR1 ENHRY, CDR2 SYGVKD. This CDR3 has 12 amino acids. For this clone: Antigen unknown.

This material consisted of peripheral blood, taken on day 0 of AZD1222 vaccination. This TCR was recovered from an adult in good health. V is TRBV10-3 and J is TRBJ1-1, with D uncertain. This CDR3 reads CAISEEGTEAFF. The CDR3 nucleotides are TGTGCCATCAGTGAGGAGGGTACTGAAGCTTTCTTT.